This T cell receptor beta chain comes out of a study of sequential checkpoint blockade in melanoma. Turning to the study itself: Randomization was 1:1 between first-line nivolumab→ipilimumab and ipilimumab→nivolumab.

This clone was detected a few times. Profiled with immunoSEQ multiplex PCR; TCRdb holds only in-frame clones, not every one. Altogether 25,000 to 30,000 clones are present, roughly 76% being singletons, with the ten largest covering about a fifth. The CDR3 covers 12 residues. The germline V gene encodes CDR1 SQVTM and CDR2 ANQGSEA. The ends were cut back, 1 base at V and 5 bases at J, with 7 bases in the middle. Specified treatment: randomized to nivolumab then ipilimumab (arm A) or the reverse (arm B). None of the patients previously received DNA-damaging chemotherapy. Sorted cells were live CD3+CD8+, lacking CD19 and CD56, from PBMCs.

The chain recombines TRBV29-1 with TRBJ2-3, with D possibly TRBD2 on 5 matching bases. The source material was CD8+ T cells sorted from blood (inferred from file names), sampled from a patient given nivolumab and ipilimumab in sequence. This receptor was obtained from a human donor with melanoma. CDR3 protein: CSVEASQDTQYF. CDR3 nucleotides: TGCAGCGTTGAAGCTAGCCAAGATACGCAGTATTTT.